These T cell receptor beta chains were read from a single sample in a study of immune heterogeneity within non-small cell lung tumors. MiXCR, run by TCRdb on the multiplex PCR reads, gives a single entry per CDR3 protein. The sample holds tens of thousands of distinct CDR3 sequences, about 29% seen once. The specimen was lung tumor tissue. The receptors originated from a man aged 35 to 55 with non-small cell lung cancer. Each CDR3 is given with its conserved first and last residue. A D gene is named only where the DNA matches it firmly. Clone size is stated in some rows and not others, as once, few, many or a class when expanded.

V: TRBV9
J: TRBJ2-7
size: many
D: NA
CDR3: CASSGSRDAKYSYEQYF
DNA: TGTGCCAGCAGCGGATCCCGGGACGCCAAGTACTCCTACGAGCAGTACTTC

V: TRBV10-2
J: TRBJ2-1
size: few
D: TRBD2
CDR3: CASHRPLAGGGNEQFF
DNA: TGCGCCAGCCACCGCCCTCTTGCGGGAGGGGGCAATGAGCAGTTCTTC

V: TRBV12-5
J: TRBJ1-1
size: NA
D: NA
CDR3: CASGLVRGGTEAFF
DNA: TGTGCTAGTGGTTTGGTAAGGGGGGGCACTGAAGCTTTCTTT

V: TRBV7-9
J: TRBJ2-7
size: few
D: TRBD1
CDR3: CASSRPGQNYEQYF
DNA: TGTGCCAGCAGCCGGCCGGGACAGAACTACGAGCAGTACTTC

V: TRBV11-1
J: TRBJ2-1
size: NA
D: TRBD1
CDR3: CASSYLEGAGGEQFF
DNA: TGTGCCAGCAGCTACTTAGAGGGAGCAGGGGGAGAGCAGTTCTTC

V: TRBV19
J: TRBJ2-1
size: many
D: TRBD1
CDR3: CASRDRVIIDEQFF
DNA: TGTGCCAGTCGCGACAGGGTGATTATTGATGAGCAGTTCTTC

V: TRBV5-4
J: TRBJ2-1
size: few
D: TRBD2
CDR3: CASSPGLAGGGEQFF
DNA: TGTGCCAGCAGCCCGGGACTAGCGGGAGGTGGTGAGCAGTTCTTC

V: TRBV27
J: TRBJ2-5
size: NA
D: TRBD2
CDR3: CASSLAWGGETQYF
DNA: TGTGCCAGCAGTTTAGCGTGGGGAGGGGAGACCCAGTACTTC

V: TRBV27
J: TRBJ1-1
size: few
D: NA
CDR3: CASSLEWGNTEAFF
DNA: TGTGCCAGCAGTTTAGAATGGGGTAACACTGAAGCTTTCTTT

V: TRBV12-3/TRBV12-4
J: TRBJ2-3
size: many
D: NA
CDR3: CASSLTVSLSSTDTQYF
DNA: TGTGCCAGCAGTTTAACGGTCTCATTGTCTAGCACAGATACGCAGTATTTT

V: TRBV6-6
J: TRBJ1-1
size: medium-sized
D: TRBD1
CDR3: CASSYRTGVGTEAFF
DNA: TGTGCCAGCAGTTACAGGACAGGCGTAGGGACTGAAGCTTTCTTT

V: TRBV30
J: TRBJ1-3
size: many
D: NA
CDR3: CAWTESGNTIYF
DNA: TGTGCCTGGACTGAGTCTGGAAACACCATATATTTT

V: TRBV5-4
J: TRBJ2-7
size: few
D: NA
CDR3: CASSPGPGSYEQYF
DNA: TGTGCCAGCAGCCCCGGACCGGGTTCCTACGAGCAGTACTTC

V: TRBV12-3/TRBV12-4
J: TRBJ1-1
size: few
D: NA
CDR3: CASSLRESNTEAFF
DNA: TGTGCCAGCAGTTTGCGGGAGTCGAACACTGAAGCTTTCTTT

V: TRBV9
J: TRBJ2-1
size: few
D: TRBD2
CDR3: CASSVDSGRAIGDEQFF
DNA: TGTGCCAGCAGCGTAGATAGCGGGAGGGCCATCGGCGATGAGCAGTTCTTC

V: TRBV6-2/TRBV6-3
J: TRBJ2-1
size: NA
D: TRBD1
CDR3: CVSRGQGAVYEQFF
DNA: TGTGTCAGCAGGGGACAGGGGGCTGTCTATGAGCAGTTCTTC

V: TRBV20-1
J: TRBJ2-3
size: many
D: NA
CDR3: CSARSRGASSDTQYF
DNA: TGCAGTGCTAGATCCCGGGGTGCCAGCTCAGATACGCAGTATTTT

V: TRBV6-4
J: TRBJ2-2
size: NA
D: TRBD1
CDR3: CASSGTGENTGELFF
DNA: TGTGCCAGCAGTGGCACAGGGGAGAACACCGGGGAGCTGTTTTTT

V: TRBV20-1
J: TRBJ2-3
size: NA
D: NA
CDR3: CSAIPGPSRTTDTQYF
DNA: TGCAGTGCTATCCCCGGGCCCTCAAGGACCACAGATACGCAGTATTTT